The rows below give T cell receptor beta chains drawn from one sample of a study of blood T cell repertoires in COVID-19. Sequencing was performed with immunoSEQ multiplex PCR; in TCRdb, only in-frame clones are kept and a portion is missing. The table shows 150,000 to 180,000 clones, with about 85% occurring only once. Sequenced: peripheral blood. The receptors stem from a man between 60 and 75 years old with COVID-19, enrolled during active disease. Both conserved end residues are part of each CDR3. The D gene is left open where the match is weak. Size values are once, few and many counts, or a class for expanded clones, and some rows have none.

NA TRBJ1-2 TRBV28 NA CASSPAGGASSYGYTF TGTGCCAGCAGCCCGGCGGGGGGCGCATCGTCCTATGGCTACACCTTC
NA TRBJ1-6 TRBV6-5 NA CASSYSVGVDSPLHF TGTGCCAGCAGTTACTCGGTCGGGGTTGATTCACCCCTCCACTTT
NA TRBJ1-2 TRBV3-1/TRBV3-2 NA CASSQDTTDGYTF TGTGCCAGCAGCCAAGATACAACCGATGGCTACACCTTC
NA TRBJ2-3 TRBV6-6 TRBD2 CATSYSGRAGDTQYF TGTGCCACGTCGTACAGCGGGAGGGCCGGTGATACGCAGTATTTT
NA TRBJ1-1 TRBV6-5 TRBD1 CASSYSGQMNTEAFF TGTGCCAGCAGTTACTCGGGACAGATGAACACTGAAGCTTTCTTT
NA TRBJ1-2 TRBV27 NA CASSLSISNYGYTF TGTGCCAGCAGTTTAAGCATCTCTAACTATGGCTACACCTTC
few TRBJ1-2 TRBV6-2/TRBV6-3 TRBD1 CASSYTPGTEAF TGTGCCAGCAGTTACACACCCGGGACAGAGGCCTTC
NA TRBJ1-1 TRBV4-3 NA CASSQERGAEAFF TGCGCCAGCAGCCAAGAGCGGGGTGCTGAAGCTTTCTTT
NA TRBJ1-1 TRBV19 NA CASSIPSGARTEAFF TGTGCCAGTAGTATCCCAAGCGGGGCTAGAACTGAAGCTTTCTTT
NA TRBJ2-5 TRBV12-3/TRBV12-4 NA CASSFAQEETQYF TGTGCCAGCAGTTTCGCACAGGAAGAGACCCAGTACTTC
NA TRBJ2-1 TRBV4-1 TRBD1 CASSRDQTAGGGDEQFF TGCGCCAGCAGCCGCGATCAAACGGCAGGGGGTGGCGATGAGCAGTTCTTC
NA TRBJ2-2 TRBV5-1 TRBD2 CASSMASGSSGELFF TGCGCCAGCAGTATGGCTAGCGGGAGTTCCGGGGAGCTGTTTTTT
NA TRBJ1-1 TRBV28 TRBD1 CASSFPDRGGTEAFF TGTGCCAGCAGTTTCCCGGACAGGGGCGGAACTGAAGCTTTCTTT
few TRBJ2-7 TRBV7-9 TRBD1 CASSLGQGTYEQYF TGTGCCAGCAGCTTAGGACAGGGAACTTACGAGCAGTACTTC
NA TRBJ2-3 TRBV6-5 NA CASSPTGDTRQYF TGTGCCAGCAGCCCCACTGGGGACACAAGGCAGTATTTT
once TRBJ2-3 TRBV4-2 NA CASSQEAGGAGRSGTQYF TGTGCCAGCAGCCAAGAAGCTGGGGGGGCGGGGAGAAGTGGTACGCAGTATTTT
NA TRBJ2-7 TRBV23-1 TRBD1 CASSQLVRLDRSSYEQYF TGCGCCAGCAGTCAATTGGTTCGGTTGGACAGGAGCTCCTACGAGCAGTACTTC
NA TRBJ1-6 TRBV7-8 NA CASSLAGFNSPLHF TGTGCCAGCAGCTTGGCAGGGTTTAATTCACCCCTCCACTTT
NA TRBJ2-7 TRBV5-8 TRBD1 CASSEDRERIYEQYF TGTGCCAGCAGCGAGGACAGGGAGCGGATCTACGAGCAGTACTTC
few TRBJ2-1 TRBV7-3 NA CASSLTQSNEQFF TGTGCCAGCAGCTTAACCCAGTCCAATGAGCAGTTCTTC
once TRBJ2-1 TRBV9 TRBD2 CASSSSGGALINEQFF TGTGCCAGCAGCTCTAGCGGGGGGGCCTTAATTAATGAGCAGTTCTTC
NA TRBJ1-1 TRBV11-3 TRBD1 CASTPDRMNTEAFF TGTGCCAGCACCCCGGACAGGATGAACACTGAAGCTTTCTTT
NA TRBJ1-5 TRBV11-3 TRBD1 CASSLSDREDQPQHF TGTGCCAGCAGCTTATCGGACAGGGAGGATCAGCCCCAGCATTTT
NA TRBJ1-2 TRBV28 TRBD1 CASSTSGTQGYYGYTF TGTGCCAGCAGTACCTCCGGGACACAGGGGTACTATGGCTACACCTTC
NA TRBJ2-1 TRBV4-1 NA CASSQERRGSYNEQFF TGCGCCAGCAGCCAAGAGAGGAGGGGCTCCTACAATGAGCAGTTCTTC
NA TRBJ2-4 TRBV23-1 NA CASSPHGQSKGAKNIQYF TGCGCCAGCAGTCCGCATGGACAGAGCAAGGGGGCCAAAAACATTCAGTACTTC
few TRBJ2-5 TRBV20-1 TRBD2 CSASYSGRSAETQYF TGCAGTGCTAGTTATAGCGGGAGGTCGGCAGAGACCCAGTACTTC
once TRBJ2-7 TRBV6-1 TRBD1 CASSDATGNEQYF TGTGCCAGCAGTGACGCGACAGGGAACGAGCAGTACTTC
NA TRBJ1-5 TRBV19 NA CASSRQLYSNQPQHF TGTGCCAGTAGCCGACAGCTATATAGCAATCAGCCCCAGCATTTT
NA TRBJ2-4 TRBV5-8 TRBD1 CASRRQGDIQYF TGTGCCAGCAGGCGACAGGGTGACATTCAGTACTTC
NA TRBJ2-4 TRBV7-2 TRBD1 CASSLKQGSGIQYF TGTGCCAGCAGCTTAAAACAGGGGAGTGGCATTCAGTACTTC
NA TRBJ2-1 TRBV6-2/TRBV6-3 TRBD2 CASSYSGLAGAFYNEQFF TGTGCCAGCAGTTACTCCGGACTAGCGGGGGCCTTTTACAATGAGCAGTTCTTC
NA TRBJ1-1 TRBV6-6 TRBD1 CASSPLQGARGKNTEAFF TGTGCCAGCAGTCCGCTGCAGGGGGCGCGGGGTAAAAACACTGAAGCTTTCTTT
NA TRBJ1-6 TRBV3-1/TRBV3-2 NA CASSQGAEGDNSPLHF TGTGCCAGCAGCCAAGGGGCCGAAGGGGATAATTCACCCCTCCACTTT
NA TRBJ2-7 TRBV6-2/TRBV6-3 NA CASSQPSQRTAYEQYF TGTGCCAGCAGCCAGCCTTCGCAGCGGACAGCATACGAGCAGTACTTC
NA TRBJ2-1 TRBV25-1 TRBD2 CASRSGLAAPSSYNEQFF TGTGCCAGCAGGTCGGGACTAGCGGCCCCGAGCTCCTACAATGAGCAGTTCTTC
once TRBJ1-1 TRBV7-9 TRBD1 CASSFGQGELNTEAFF TGTGCCAGCAGCTTTGGACAGGGGGAATTGAACACTGAAGCTTTCTTT
NA TRBJ1-3 TRBV13 TRBD1 CASSARGLGNTIYF TGTGCCAGCAGCGCCAGGGGGCTTGGAAACACCATATATTTT
NA TRBJ1-2 TRBV9 NA CASSVEVGAGLGYTF TGTGCCAGCAGCGTAGAGGTGGGGGCAGGGCTTGGCTACACCTTC
NA TRBJ2-1 TRBV24-1 NA CATSDLGHYNNEQFF TGTGCCACCAGTGATTTGGGTCACTATAACAATGAGCAGTTCTTC
NA TRBJ1-3 TRBV10-2 NA CASGDPGNTIYF TGCGCCAGCGGAGATCCGGGAAACACCATATATTTT
NA TRBJ1-2 TRBV7-6 NA CASSAEQGLDGYTF TGTGCCAGCAGCGCCGAGCAGGGTTTAGATGGCTACACCTTC
NA TRBJ1-6 TRBV10-3 NA CAISVGGSYNSPLHF TGTGCCATCAGTGTGGGGGGCTCCTATAATTCACCCCTCCACTTT
NA TRBJ2-1 TRBV5-4 TRBD2 CASSYRTSGMDEQFF TGTGCCAGCAGCTATAGGACTAGCGGGATGGATGAGCAGTTCTTC
NA TRBJ2-3 TRBV7-2 TRBD2 CASSPGLAGVPDTQYF TGTGCCAGCAGCCCAGGACTAGCGGGAGTTCCAGATACGCAGTATTTT
many TRBJ1-1 TRBV19 NA CASSIEPIDRMNTEAFF TGTGCCAGTAGTATAGAACCAATTGACAGAATGAACACTGAAGCTTTCTTT
NA TRBJ1-4 TRBV30 TRBD1 CAWSVSGTGWEKLFF TGTGCCTGGAGTGTCTCCGGGACAGGGTGGGAAAAACTGTTTTTT
NA TRBJ1-1 TRBV11-3 NA CASSSDRNTEAFF TGTGCCAGCAGCTCGGACAGGAACACTGAAGCTTTCTTT
NA TRBJ2-1 TRBV4-1 NA CASSQSERGWDEQFF TGCGCCAGCAGCCAAAGTGAAAGGGGCTGGGATGAGCAGTTCTTC
NA TRBJ2-5 TRBV24-1 TRBD1 CATSDGFGQGGETQYF TGTGCCACCAGTGATGGGTTTGGACAGGGGGGAGAGACCCAGTACTTC
NA TRBJ1-1 TRBV2 NA CASSEQGEAFF TGTGCCAGCAGTGAGCAGGGAGAAGCTTTCTTT
NA TRBJ1-3 TRBV6-5 NA CASSYSRDSGNTIYF TGTGCCAGCAGTTACTCCAGGGACTCTGGAAACACCATATATTTT
NA TRBJ1-1 TRBV7-2 TRBD1 CASSLSTGANTEAFF TGTGCCAGCAGCTTATCTACAGGGGCGAACACTGAAGCTTTCTTT
once TRBJ2-7 TRBV19 NA CASSSQLAGSEQYF TGTGCCAGTAGTTCTCAACTAGCCGGCAGCGAGCAGTACTTC
NA TRBJ1-5 TRBV24-1 NA CATSGGWGQPQHF TGTGCCACCAGTGGAGGTTGGGGCCAGCCCCAGCATTTT